The 22 T cell receptor beta chains below were found in one sample sequenced in a study of blood T cell repertoires in COVID-19. Only in-frame clones appear in the TCRdb table, and some are missing; sequencing was by immunoSEQ multiplex PCR. The table shows roughly 140,000 clones, with under 85% occurring only once. Sequenced sample: peripheral blood. The receptors stem from a woman of 80 years or more with acute or convalescent COVID-19.

V and J are TRBV7-4 and TRBJ1-3, with unresolved D. Between the trimmed V and J ends, which lost 7 bases and 0 bases, there was a span of 13 bases. Germline loops: CDR1 SGHVT, CDR2 SQSDAQ. CDR3 size: 15 residues. The CDR3 spells CASNPRVISGNTIYF. The CDR3 DNA reads TGTGCCAGCAACCCTCGGGTGATCTCTGGAAACACCATATATTTT.

The rearrangement joins TRBV15 to TRBJ1-2; D may be TRBD1 (6 bases). Trimming took 7 bases from V and 8 from J, leaving 20 bases between them. This CDR3 has 14 amino acids. The germline V gene encodes CDR1 LNHNV and CDR2 YYDKDF (reference sequence). The CDR3 region has the DNA TGTGCCACCACGTACGAGAGGACAGCGGGAGGCTACACCTTC. This encodes CATTYERTAGGYTF. Using reference TRBV15 and TRBJ1-2 for the parts outside the CDR3, the full variable domain is DAMVIQNPRYQVTQFGKPVTLSCSQTLNHNVMYWYQQKSSQAPKLLFHYYDKDFNNEADTPDNFQSRRPNTSFCFLDIRSPGLGDTAMYLCATTYERTAGGYTFGSGTRLTVV.

The chain links TRBV19 to TRBJ1-2, with TRBD1 matching 9 bases. The CDR3 has 18 amino acids. CDR1 and CDR2 from the germline V gene are LNHDA and SQIVND (reference sequence). V was clipped by 5 bases and J by 4 bases; unmatched bases: 17. The CDR3 sequence: CASSLDGTGLYGFYGYTF. CDR3 sequence (DNA): TGTGCCAGTAGTCTCGACGGGACAGGGCTTTACGGCTTCTATGGCTACACCTTC.

This chain connects TRBV5-8 to TRBJ1-6; D is undetermined. This CDR3 is 15 amino acids long. Germline lookup yields CDR1 SGHTS and CDR2 YDEGEE. The V end lost 2 bases, the J end lost 7 bases, and 13 bases lay between the germline ends. As DNA, the CDR3 is TGTGCCAGCAGCTTTCGGGGTTACTTGAATTCACCCCTCCACTTT. Encoded protein: CASSFRGYLNSPLHF. Filled out from reference TRBV5-8 and TRBJ1-6, the complete variable domain reads EAGVTQSPTHLIKTRGQQATLRCSPISGHTSVYWYQQALGLGLQFLLWYDEGEERNRGNFPPRFSGRQFPNYSSELNVNALELEDSALYLCASSFRGYLNSPLHFGNGTRLTVT.

The V call is TRBV7-6, the J call TRBJ1-4, with no clear D. Germline CDR1 and CDR2: SGHVS and FNYEAQ. V lost 1 base to trimming and J lost 0 bases, with 6 bases between them. The CDR3 loop spans 15 amino acids. For the CDR3, the DNA is TGTGCCAGCAGCTTAGGTCGCGCAACTAATGAAAAACTGTTTTTT. It specifies CASSLGRATNEKLFF.

CDR3 in amino acids: CASSFPGTGRTEAFF. DNA of the CDR3: TGTGCCAGCAGTTTCCCCGGGACAGGGCGAACTGAAGCTTTCTTT. The chain couples TRBV6-2 or TRBV6-3 to TRBJ1-1; 9 bases agree with TRBD1. The V gene end was trimmed by 4 bases and the J gene end by 5 bases; junction bases not matched to a gene: 8. The CDR3 is 15 amino acids. The germline CDR1 and CDR2 sequences are MNHEY and SVGEGT.

The chain carries TRBV5-4 and TRBJ1-1; TRBD1 matches at 8 bases. Germline values: CDR1 SGHNT, CDR2 YYREEE (reference sequence). Germline trimming cut 2 bases from V and 3 bases from J; bases unmatched to any gene: 3. The CDR3 extends over 14 amino acids. This chain's CDR3 is CASSLTGGDTEAFF. CDR3 nucleotide sequence: TGTGCCAGCAGCTTAACAGGGGGAGACACTGAAGCTTTCTTT.

The chain combines TRBV25-1 with TRBJ1-1; 7 bases are a match to TRBD1. The CDR3 length is 12 residues. The germline V gene has CDR1 MGHDK and CDR2 SYGVNS. The trim removed 8 bases at V and 3 bases at J, leaving 3 bases unmatched. CDR3 region: CASRRGDTEAFF. In DNA, the CDR3 is TGTGCCAGCCGCAGGGGGGACACTGAAGCTTTCTTT. The full variable domain, with the rest looked up from reference TRBV25-1 and TRBJ1-1, is EADIYQTPRYLVIGTGKKITLECSQTMGHDKMYWYQQDPGMELHLIHYSYGVNSTEKGDLSSESTVSRIRTEHFPLTLESARPSHTSQYLCASRRGDTEAFFGQGTRLTVV.

In this sample, this clone turned up once. This chain uses TRBV5-1 with TRBJ1-1; possible D gene TRBD1, 5 bases. CDR3 length equals 15 residues. CDR1 is SGHRS and CDR2 is YFSETQ in the germline V gene. The ends were cut back, 0 bases at V and 6 bases at J, with 15 bases in the middle. The CDR3 DNA sequence: TGCGCCAGCAGCTTGGCCGCAGGGTCCGTCCCTGAAGCTTTCTTT. Protein product: CASSLAAGSVPEAFF.

This clone appeared a few times. CDR3 nucleotides: TGTGCCAGCAGCCCTATGCCAGGGCGCTATTATAGCAATCAGCCCCAGCATTTT. This sequence encodes CASSPMPGRYYSNQPQHF. The rearrangement uses TRBV5-5 and TRBJ1-5; tentative D call: TRBD1 (5 bases). Trimming stripped 4 bases from V and 0 bases from J, with 20 bases between. Germline assignment: CDR1 SGHKS and CDR2 YYEKEE (reference sequence). This CDR3 has 18 residues.

This chain joins TRBV24-1 and TRBJ1-5, with 8 nucleotides matching TRBD1. V lost 4 bases, J lost 6 bases, and 7 bases stayed unmatched. The CDR3 totals 15 residues. Germline V lookup: CDR1 KGHDR, CDR2 SFDVKD. The CDR3 nucleotides read TGTGCCACCAGTGAGCTACAGGGGGGAGGTCAGCCCCAGCATTTT. Encoded protein: CATSELQGGGQPQHF.

The genes are TRBV19 and TRBJ1-5; a possible D gene is TRBD1 (5 bases). With 9 bases removed from V and 0 bases from J, the gap between germline ends came to 15 bases. Germline V gene sequence: CDR1 LNHDA, CDR2 SQIVND (reference sequence). The CDR3 consists of 15 residues. CDR3: CASGRGGDSNQPQHF. DNA of the CDR3: TGTGCCAGCGGCCGGGGGGGTGATAGCAATCAGCCCCAGCATTTT.

This chain joins TRBV19 and TRBJ1-5; D is uncertain. CDR3 length: 13 amino acids. Trimming removed 3 bases at V and 4 bases at J, with 7 bases between. Germline CDR1 is LNHDA and CDR2 is SQIVND (reference sequence). In DNA, the CDR3 is TGTGCCAGTAGTATTAGCTTTAATCAGCCCCAGCATTTT. This sequence encodes CASSISFNQPQHF.

This rearrangement joins TRBV11-2 to TRBJ1-2; the D gene is possibly TRBD1 (5 bases). The length of the CDR3 is 14 residues. CDR1 and CDR2 (germline): SGHAT, FQNNGV. Trimming left V 2 bases short and J 4 bases short, with 11 bases between. The CDR3 DNA reads as TGTGCCAGCAGCTTACAGGGATTGGCCTATGGCTACACCTTC. Protein: CASSLQGLAYGYTF.

J is TRBJ2-5 and V is TRBV5-1; a possible D gene is TRBD2 (5 bases). CDR1 is SGHRS, CDR2 YFSETQ, per germline. This CDR3 is built from 15 residues. V lost 4 bases to trimming and J lost 1 base, with 14 bases between them. The CDR3 region is CASSMGVGIQETQYF. CDR3 nucleotides: TGCGCCAGCAGCATGGGCGTCGGGATCCAAGAGACCCAGTACTTC. Full variable domain (remainder filled in from reference TRBV5-1 and TRBJ2-5): KAGVTQTPRYLIKTRGQQVTLSCSPISGHRSVSWYQQTPGQGLQFLFEYFSETQRNKGNFPGRFSGRQFSNSRSEMNVSTLELGDSALYLCASSMGVGIQETQYFGPGTRLLVL.

The genes are TRBV4-3 and TRBJ2-3; the D gene is possibly TRBD2 (5 bases). Trimming stripped 4 bases from V and 3 bases from J, with 11 bases between. This CDR3 has 14 amino acids. Germline V gene sequence: CDR1 LGHNA, CDR2 YSLEER. This CDR3 is CASSLRVATDTQYF. The CDR3 DNA follows: TGCGCCAGCAGCCTTCGGGTAGCGACAGATACGCAGTATTTT.

This clone was observed a few times. This sequence joins TRBV10-2 and TRBJ1-1; TRBD1 is a possible D gene (6 bases). The CDR3 covers 13 residues. CDR1 and CDR2 (germline): WSHSY, SAAADI. V was trimmed by 5 bases and J by 1 base, leaving 8 bases between them. The CDR3 sequence: CASSLQGNTEAFF. CDR3 nucleotide sequence: TGCGCCAGCAGTTTACAGGGGAACACTGAAGCTTTCTTT.

This sequence joins TRBV2 and TRBJ1-5; D remains ambiguous. The germline V gene encodes CDR1 SNHLY and CDR2 FYNNEI. Trimming stripped 4 bases from V and 9 bases from J, with 22 bases between. The CDR3 is 16 amino acids. Here the CDR3 DNA reads TGTGCCAGCAGTGCACAACACGTCCAGGCACCCCGGCCCCAGCATTTT. Protein sequence: CASSAQHVQAPRPQHF.

The chain employs TRBV13 and TRBJ1-6; no clear D gene. This CDR3 spans 15 amino acids. V was shortened by 7 bases and J by 9 bases, with 19 bases between the two germline ends. Germline values: CDR1 PRHDT, CDR2 FYEKMQ (reference sequence). CDR3 nucleotides: TGTGCCAGCACCCGGGTCGATGAGATGGGTTCACCCCTCCACTTT. Its protein is CASTRVDEMGSPLHF.

V and J are TRBV9 and TRBJ1-6; D is unclear. The CDR3 consists of 15 residues. Germline V lookup: CDR1 SGDLS, CDR2 YYNGEE. Between the trimmed V and J ends, which lost 0 bases and 8 bases, there was a span of 12 bases. The CDR3 coding sequence is TGTGCCAGCAGCGTAGCCGGGAAGGGTGATTCACCCCTCCACTTT. Residues: CASSVAGKGDSPLHF.

J is TRBJ1-2 and V is TRBV30, with D uncertain. The CDR3 runs 13 residues. Trimming cost V 0 bases and J 10 bases, with 15 bases left between them. Germline assignment: CDR1 GTSNPN and CDR2 SVGIG (reference sequence). The CDR3 sequence: CAWSVQRFDSYTF. For the CDR3, the DNA is TGTGCCTGGAGTGTACAACGATTTGACTCCTACACCTTC.

This rearrangement joins TRBV19 to TRBJ2-2; 7 bases fit TRBD2. The CDR3 loop spans 15 amino acids. CDR1 and CDR2 (germline): LNHDA, SQIVND (reference sequence). V shed 7 bases and J 4 bases; nucleotides not matched to a gene: 9. This chain's CDR3 is CASTSWRESTGELFF. The DNA for the CDR3 is TGTGCCAGTACCTCGTGGCGGGAGTCCACCGGGGAGCTGTTTTTT. Full variable domain (remainder filled in from reference TRBV19 and TRBJ2-2): DGGITQSPKYLFRKEGQNVTLSCEQNLNHDAMYWYRQDPGQGLRLIYYSQIVNDFQKGDIAEGYSVSREKKESFPLTVTSAQKNPTAFYLCASTSWRESTGELFFGEGSRLTVL.